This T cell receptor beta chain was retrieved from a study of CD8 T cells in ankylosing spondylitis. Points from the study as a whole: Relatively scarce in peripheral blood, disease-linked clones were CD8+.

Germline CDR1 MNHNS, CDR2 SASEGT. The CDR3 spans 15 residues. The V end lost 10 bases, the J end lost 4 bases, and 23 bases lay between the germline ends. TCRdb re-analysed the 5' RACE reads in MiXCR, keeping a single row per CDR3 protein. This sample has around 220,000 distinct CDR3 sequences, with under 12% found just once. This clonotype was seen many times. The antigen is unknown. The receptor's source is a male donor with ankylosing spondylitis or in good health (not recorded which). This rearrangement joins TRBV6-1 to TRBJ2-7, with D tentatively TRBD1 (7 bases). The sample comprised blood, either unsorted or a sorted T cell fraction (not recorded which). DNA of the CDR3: TGTGCCACCACCAGGGGGGCAGGGCAGACTTACGAGCAGTACTTC. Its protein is CATTRGAGQTYEQYF.